One T cell receptor (beta chain) is described in this entry. No antigen is known for it. This record belongs to a study of cytomegalovirus exposure and HLA in healthy donors. Study results and limitations: The listing of some 170 TCR beta chains classed them as cytomegalovirus-associated.

The data were produced by immunoSEQ multiplex PCR, yet TCRdb's version contains in-frame clones alone and is incomplete. Here the sample spans 90,000 to 140,000 clones, roughly nine tenths being singletons. This CDR3 comprises 17 residues. V was pared by 0 bases and J by 2 bases, with 14 bases between. The germline CDR1 and CDR2 sequences are LGHNA and YNFKEQ. Donors came from a validation cohort of fewer than 150 subjects, distinct from the first 666-subject cohort. The sample consisted of PBMCs. The rearrangement links TRBV4-2 to TRBJ1-3; D possibly corresponds to TRBD1 (5 bases). This TCR was recovered from a woman in her late teens or twenties in good health and CMV-seropositive. CDR3 region: CASSQDAGLGAGNTIYF. The CDR3 DNA is TGTGCCAGCAGCCAAGATGCGGGGTTGGGGGCTGGAAACACCATATATTTT.